Listed below are T cell receptor beta chains from one sample, sequenced in a study of chemoradiotherapy in HPV16-positive cancers. Clones were sequenced by immunoSEQ multiplex PCR, and TCRdb holds only the in-frame ones, with some missing. The top ten clones hold less than 2.5% of a sample with 15,000 to 20,000 clones, 85% to 90% of them seen once. Sample: blood, taken from a patient who underwent chemoradiotherapy. The source of these receptors is a human donor with HPV-associated anogenital cancer. Both conserved end residues are part of each CDR3.

v_call: TRBV7-2; j_call: TRBJ2-1; cdr3_aa: CASSLGSSSYNEQFF
v_call: TRBV6-4; j_call: TRBJ1-1; cdr3_aa: CASSEQGEGTEAFF
v_call: TRBV6-6; j_call: TRBJ1-4; cdr3_aa: CASSRTGGTNEKLFF
v_call: TRBV9; j_call: TRBJ2-2; cdr3_aa: CASSVEAGLNTGELFF
v_call: TRBV30; j_call: TRBJ1-6; cdr3_aa: CAWRRADYSYNSPLHF
v_call: TRBV4-1; j_call: TRBJ2-4; cdr3_aa: CASSQLAGKNIQYF
v_call: TRBV5-1; j_call: TRBJ2-7; cdr3_aa: CASSERERTGEQYF
v_call: TRBV27; j_call: TRBJ2-7; cdr3_aa: CASGWDREQYF
v_call: TRBV5-1; j_call: TRBJ1-2; cdr3_aa: CASSLKPFSGENYGYTF
v_call: TRBV28; j_call: TRBJ2-1; cdr3_aa: CASSPLEAQGNEQFF
v_call: TRBV7-2; j_call: TRBJ2-6; cdr3_aa: CASTRIRAGANVLTF
v_call: TRBV11-2; j_call: TRBJ2-3; cdr3_aa: CASSLVPGLAGPQYF
v_call: TRBV9; j_call: TRBJ2-3; cdr3_aa: CASSVGFGTSVGTDTQYF
v_call: TRBV5-4; j_call: TRBJ2-1; cdr3_aa: CASSFTGAHNEQFF
v_call: TRBV7-2; j_call: TRBJ2-7; cdr3_aa: CASSLAPPGHSYEQYF
v_call: TRBV19; j_call: TRBJ2-2; cdr3_aa: CASSQAGANTGELFF
v_call: TRBV5-6; j_call: TRBJ2-1; cdr3_aa: CASSLERGGDYNEQFF
v_call: TRBV7-9; j_call: TRBJ2-5; cdr3_aa: CASSWGDRLYQETQYF
v_call: TRBV19; j_call: TRBJ1-2; cdr3_aa: CASSIDLLSGGRGYGYTF
v_call: TRBV20-1; j_call: TRBJ2-5; cdr3_aa: CSAERRETQYF
v_call: TRBV28; j_call: TRBJ2-3; cdr3_aa: CASQGRPADTQYF
v_call: TRBV27; j_call: TRBJ2-2; cdr3_aa: CASSFMGTGELFF
v_call: TRBV7-2; j_call: TRBJ2-7; cdr3_aa: CASSFGAPYEQYF
v_call: TRBV6-5; j_call: TRBJ2-5; cdr3_aa: CASEYQETQYF
v_call: TRBV6-5; j_call: TRBJ2-7; cdr3_aa: CASSKSSSEQYF
v_call: TRBV7-8; j_call: TRBJ2-7; cdr3_aa: CASSSRDDAGEQYF
v_call: TRBV5-1; j_call: TRBJ2-5; cdr3_aa: CASSLGGETQETQYF
v_call: TRBV5-4; j_call: TRBJ2-3; cdr3_aa: CASSPQQIISTDTQYF
v_call: TRBV6-1; j_call: TRBJ2-4; cdr3_aa: CASSEMTEAKNIQYF
v_call: TRBV23-1; j_call: TRBJ1-3; cdr3_aa: CASRDSGYGNTIYF
v_call: TRBV5-1; j_call: TRBJ2-3; cdr3_aa: CASSLDGSDTQYF
v_call: TRBV9; j_call: TRBJ2-2; cdr3_aa: CASSARQGHPTGELFF
v_call: TRBV27; j_call: TRBJ2-3; cdr3_aa: CASSLSQGHRGYTQYF
v_call: TRBV4-2; j_call: TRBJ1-1; cdr3_aa: CASSQDSGQGDTEAFF
v_call: TRBV4-1; j_call: TRBJ1-1; cdr3_aa: CASSQDDRVLTEAFF
v_call: TRBV6-1; j_call: TRBJ2-3; cdr3_aa: CASSEGTDTQYF
v_call: TRBV6-1; j_call: TRBJ2-7; cdr3_aa: CASSPLFSSYEQYF
v_call: TRBV6-1; j_call: TRBJ1-2; cdr3_aa: CASRREAANYGYTF
v_call: TRBV7-9; j_call: TRBJ2-1; cdr3_aa: CASSLASQGGYNEQFF
v_call: TRBV2; j_call: TRBJ2-3; cdr3_aa: CASSVGLASPDTQYF
v_call: TRBV9; j_call: TRBJ1-3; cdr3_aa: CASSVDSSGNTIYF
v_call: TRBV7-6; j_call: TRBJ1-1; cdr3_aa: CASSPSQGQNTEAFF
v_call: TRBV19; j_call: TRBJ1-1; cdr3_aa: CASALGGNTEAFF
v_call: TRBV28; j_call: TRBJ2-3; cdr3_aa: CASSLFAGVVSTDTQYF